One T cell receptor (beta chain) is described in this entry. Its target antigen remains unknown. Base qualities are missing; no much larger clone stands one base away. The record originates from a study of shared clonotypes between healthy human individuals (dated by TCRdb to the early 2020s). The study in broad terms: Two women and three men aged 18 to 49 years were included in the cohort. For each donor, CD4 naive and CD4 memory were each run on three plates, CD8 naive on two plates, and CD8 memory on one plate. Different laboratories and diverse techniques were used to prepare libraries and sequence TCR repertoires, to increase sequencing depth and limit assay-specific biases. Blood TCR repertoires of about five healthy adults were deeply sequenced to estimate repertoire size and the extent of clonotype sharing between individuals. Leukapheresis yielded between about 0.94 and 9.5 billion PBMCs per donor.

CD8 naive samples were CD45RO-negative cells positively selected for CCR7, giving a CD45RA+CCR7+ population that excluded TemRA cells. The donors were healthy, HIV-negative adults who had no recently reported acute infections or vaccinations. All donors were Caucasian adults living in Nashville, Tennessee, USA. Blood was collected by leukapheresis, and PBMCs were isolated by Ficoll-Histopaque density gradient centrifugation and then cryopreserved in liquid nitrogen vapor phase. Purity and quantity of every magnetically sorted T cell population were checked by analytical flow cytometry. Each sorted fraction had its genomic DNA isolated and then quantified by UV absorbance on a Nanodrop 2000c. General conclusions and limits of the study: The small number of donors limited the genetic and exposure-history diversity represented. Pairwise subsampling led to the expectation that sequencing depth would affect the degree of clonotype sharing among donors. Rarefaction of sorted-subset datasets indicated incomplete sequencing despite the large sequencing depth. Across a handful of donors, approximately 5% of naive CD4, around 3.3% of naive CD8, around 2.1% of memory CD4, and 0.4% of memory CD8 clonotypes were shared. Naive subsets generally had larger estimated clonotype richness than memory subsets. Compared with non-shared clonotypes, clonotypes shared by all four sorted-subset donors had higher generation probabilities. Sampling was limited to blood, and TCR repertoires in tissue likely differ from TCR repertoires in blood.

For this chain, trimming is 3 bases at the V end and 7 bases at the J end, and the number of junction bases without a gene match is 9. From the cysteine up to the phenylalanine, the CDR3 has a length of 17 residues. The retained sequence is limited to the CDR3, 51 bases, with the frame set at the first base. The germline V gene gives CDR1 as SGDLS and CDR2 as YYNGEE. Using the deep immunoSEQ assay, TCR CDR3 regions were amplified from genomic DNA by multiplex PCR. Extracted genomic DNA from each cell subset was distributed evenly across all wells of several immunoSEQ 96-well plates, and each plate was treated as a replicate. For sorted subsets, roughly 0.2 ug genomic DNA, equal to 30,000 or so T cell genomes, was loaded into each replicate PCR. Purified libraries were measured with a Qubit 3.0 fluorometer, size-checked on a Bioanalyzer 2100, and measured again with the KAPA Library Quantification kit. A separate single-read 150-cycle Illumina NextSeq 550 flow cell was used to sequence each immunoSEQ 96-well plate. From the authors' description of their analysis: Because the immunoSEQ output included only junctional sequences and no quality scores, the filtering could not be the same as the filtering used for full-length reads. To assign V/J genes and CDR3, sequences were annotated against IMGT germline references using PyIR, a Python wrapper for IgBLAST v1.9. Any read was removed if the V/J assignment was weak (E-value above 1e-6), the CDR3 was missing, or the read contained stop codons, out-of-frame junctions, or ambiguous translated residues. V3J clonotypes were defined as sequences sharing the same inferred V gene, J gene, and CDR3 amino acid sequence. To compute the percentage overlap between repertoires, the number of shared unique clonotypes was divided by the size of the smaller repertoire. RTK rarefaction, the Chao1 estimator, and Recon v2.1 estimates of unobserved clonotypes were used to assess repertoire richness. For all TCRbeta clonotypes obtained by the gDNA method from several donors, generation probabilities were computed with OLGA. Drawn from immuneACCESS, this table holds only the in-frame rearrangements with V and J called that TCRdb kept. Clones are partly lost; checked studies trace under half to an unresolved V gene and leave the rest unexplained. The V and J calls and clone size come from that table; D and trimming were worked out from the DNA. Across this sample there are some 630,000 clones, with 90% to 97% seen only once. The ten largest account for about 0.11% of the sample.

The sequencing sample was made of naive CD8+ T cells sorted from blood. Reading the label with the study, this specimen's cell subset or site is: CD45RA+CCR7+. This TCR was recovered from a woman younger than 45 in good health. The rearranged segments are TRBV9 and TRBJ2-1, and 14 junctional nucleotides match TRBD2. Read as DNA, the sequence is TGTGCCAGCAGCGGAACCGGGACTAGCGGGAGTCTAAATGAGCAGTTCTTC. Its protein reads: CASSGTGTSGSLNEQFF.